This T cell receptor (beta chain) was identified in a study of PD-L1 blockade in urothelial cancer. Study summary: Anywhere from 0 to 3 prior chemotherapy regimens had been received by patients. Blood analyses occurred 3 weeks (second dose) and 6 weeks post treatment start.

The assay was immunoSEQ multiplex PCR, and TCRdb's table has in-frame clones only and misses some. The sample lists some 100,000 clones, about 89% occurring once. This sequence was found in a woman older than 75 with urothelial cancer. The starting material was PBMCs, obtained around atezolizumab (anti-PD-L1) treatment.

The CDR3 region has the DNA TGTGCCAGCAGACGGGACTATGGCTACACCTTC. It yields the protein CASRRDYGYTF. The chain carries TRBV6-1 and TRBJ1-2, with D hard to call. This CDR3 has 11 residues. Trimming left V 6 bases short and J 3 bases short, with 5 bases between. Germline values: CDR1 MNHNS, CDR2 SASEGT.